This T cell receptor (beta chain) stems from a study of blood T cells in healthy people across ages. Per the germline V gene, CDR1 is SGHRS and CDR2 is YFSETQ. There are 15 residues in the CDR3. To note about this clonotype: The germline gene is not matched at one end of the junction; a read error may be the cause.

Primers used in a second PCR of about 6 to 12 cycles were a sample-barcoded 5' primer and a J-beta primer mix. Each CDR3 protein is one row after TCRdb ran MiXCR on the 5' RACE reads. The repertoire holds about 730,000 distinct CDR3 sequences, around 40% seen once, with around a fifth in the top ten. The chain recombines TRBV5-1 with TRBJ2-3, with D possibly called TRBD1 or TRBD2 (6 bases each). The specimen was blood. The sequence was collected from an older woman in good health. For the CDR3, the DNA is TGCGCCAGCAGTTTGGGGGGACACATCACAGATACGCAGTATTTT. It encodes CASSLGGHITDTQYF. The variable domain in full, with the rest retrieved from reference TRBV5-1 and TRBJ2-3, is KAGVTQTPRYLIKTRGQQVTLSCSPISGHRSVSWYQQTPGQGLQFLFEYFSETQRNKGNFPGRFSGRQFSNSRSEMNVSTLELGDSALYLCASSLGGHITDTQYFGPGTRLTVL.